This T cell receptor beta chain is drawn from a study of T cells after somatic rescue of genetic block. Measured with immunoSEQ multiplex PCR; TCRdb has only the in-frame clones, and not every one. The sample includes 13,000 or so clones, 73% of them seen just once. This CDR3 spans 14 amino acids. The germline V gene encodes CDR1 LNHDA and CDR2 SQIVND (reference sequence). V dropped 2 bases and J dropped 0 bases, with 5 bases sitting between them. Sample: peripheral blood mononuclear cells (PBMCs). V usage is TRBV19 and J usage is TRBJ1-5; D remains unclear. The TCR sequence derives from a boy aged 5-17 years. The CDR3 is CASSIRVSNQPQHF. CDR3 nucleotides: TGTGCCAGTAGTATAAGGGTTAGCAATCAGCCCCAGCATTTT. Full variable domain (remainder filled in from reference TRBV19 and TRBJ1-5): DGGITQSPKYLFRKEGQNVTLSCEQNLNHDAMYWYRQDPGQGLRLIYYSQIVNDFQKGDIAEGYSVSREKKESFPLTVTSAQKNPTAFYLCASSIRVSNQPQHFGDGTRLSIL.